This T cell receptor beta chain originates from a study of cytomegalovirus exposure and HLA in healthy donors. The study, taken as a whole, reports: Trimming of TCR beta V- and J-genes showed a link, identified in a later analysis, to a missense DCLRE1C variant. Judged likely to be a sequencing artifact was a cluster of highly shared sequence variants. Reportedly, cytomegalovirus status was diagnosed with high sensitivity and specificity.

There are a few counts of this clone. Its specificity is unknown. The PCR ran on 60 Vbeta and 13 Jbeta primers. In the original workflow: Later, tens of millions of unique TCR beta chains were counted in an analysis, and roughly 11 million of them were shared. Some clones are missing from TCRdb's copy, which holds only in-frame ones; the method was immunoSEQ multiplex PCR. V and J calls and clone size come straight from that table; D and trimming were deduced from the DNA. This table holds about 93,000 clones, about 78% found once. CDR3 length: 15 residues. Trimming removed 4 bases from V and 7 bases from J; junction bases left unmatched: 10. CDR1 and CDR2 (germline): SGHDT, YYEEEE.

This clonotype was sampled from a woman between 35 and 50 years old in good health and CMV-seronegative. The gene calls are TRBV5-6 and TRBJ1-4; 7 bases fit TRBD1. The sample was PBMCs. The CDR3 spells CASSKTGYDGEKLFF. Written as DNA, the CDR3 is TGTGCCAGCAGCAAGACAGGGTATGATGGTGAAAAACTGTTTTTT.